This TCR beta chain is drawn from a study of blood T cell repertoires in COVID-19. For the study at large: The United States, Italy and Spain supplied acute and convalescent COVID-19 samples.

Generated by immunoSEQ multiplex PCR, the TCRdb table keeps only in-frame clones and is missing some. The sample records around 180,000 clones, 80% to 90% being singletons. The CDR3 sequence is 12 residues long. After removal of 8 bases from V and 4 bases from J, the junction contained 4 bases not matched to a gene. From germline, CDR1 is MDHEN and CDR2 SYDVKM. Sequenced: PBMCs or T cells enriched from blood (not recorded which). The source of this sequence is a woman in her thirties or forties with acute COVID-19. The chain couples TRBV28 to TRBJ1-2; 7 nucleotides match TRBD1. CDR3 sequence (DNA): TGTGCCAGCGAGGGGACAGTCTATGGCTACACCTTC. Amino acids: CASEGTVYGYTF.